Given below is one T cell receptor beta chain in context. Some clones are missing from TCRdb's copy, which holds only in-frame ones; the method was immunoSEQ multiplex PCR. The table has about 91,000 clones, about 88% seen once. The sample is drawn from a study of T cell responses to AZD1222 COVID-19 vaccine. This CDR3 has 16 amino acids. Germline CDR1 and CDR2: SGHVS and FQNEAQ. Trimming left V 1 base short and J 5 bases short, with 15 bases between. V usage is TRBV7-8 and J usage is TRBJ1-5, with a tentative D call TRBD1 (6 bases). The origin of this receptor is an adult in good health. Sequenced here: peripheral blood, sampled on day 0 of AZD1222 vaccination. CDR3 DNA sequence: TGTGCCAGCAGCTTAGTCCCAGGGGAGGTGGATCAGCCCCAGCATTTT. Translation gives CASSLVPGEVDQPQHF.